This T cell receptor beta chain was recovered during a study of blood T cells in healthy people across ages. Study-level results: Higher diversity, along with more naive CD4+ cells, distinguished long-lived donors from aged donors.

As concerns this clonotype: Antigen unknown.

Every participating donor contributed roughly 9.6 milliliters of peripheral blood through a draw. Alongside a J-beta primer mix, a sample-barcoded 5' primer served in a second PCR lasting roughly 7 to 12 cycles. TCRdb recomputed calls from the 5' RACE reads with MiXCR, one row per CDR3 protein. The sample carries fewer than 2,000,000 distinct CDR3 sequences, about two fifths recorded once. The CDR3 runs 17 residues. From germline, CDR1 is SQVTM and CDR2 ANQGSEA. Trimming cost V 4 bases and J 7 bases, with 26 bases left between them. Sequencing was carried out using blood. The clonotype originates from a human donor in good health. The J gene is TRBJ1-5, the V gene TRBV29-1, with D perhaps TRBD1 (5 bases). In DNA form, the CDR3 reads TGCAGCGTTGGAGTCCTAGGGGACCCGGGGGTAGGGCAGCCCCAGCATTTT. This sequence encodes CSVGVLGDPGVGQPQHF.